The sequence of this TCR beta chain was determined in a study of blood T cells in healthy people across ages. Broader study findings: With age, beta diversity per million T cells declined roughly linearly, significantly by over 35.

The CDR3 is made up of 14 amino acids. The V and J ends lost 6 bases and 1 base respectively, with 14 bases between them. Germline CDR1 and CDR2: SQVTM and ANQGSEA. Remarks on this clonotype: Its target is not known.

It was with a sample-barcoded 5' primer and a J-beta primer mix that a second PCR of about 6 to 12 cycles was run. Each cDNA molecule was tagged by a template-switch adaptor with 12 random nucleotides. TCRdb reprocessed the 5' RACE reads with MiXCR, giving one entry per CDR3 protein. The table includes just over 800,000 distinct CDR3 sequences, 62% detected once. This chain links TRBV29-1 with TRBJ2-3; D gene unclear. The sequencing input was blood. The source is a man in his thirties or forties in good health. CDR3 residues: CSVPHYRGTDTQYF. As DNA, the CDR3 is TGCAGCGTCCCACATTACCGAGGCACAGATACGCAGTATTTT.